The 13 T cell receptor beta chains presented below share a single source sample, sequenced in a study of human T cells and chemical hapten exposure. A single record per CDR3 protein comes from TCRdb applying MiXCR to the RACE reads. The sample lists about 68,000 distinct CDR3 sequences; approximately 10% were seen once. The time point denotes: pre-sensitization, week 0. Treatment described: therapeutic diphenylcyclopropenone sensitization with weekly scalp DPC. The specimen was whole blood, collected in connection with sensitization to the hapten diphenylcyclopropenone (DPC). Source of these receptors: a woman aged 50 to 65 with alopecia areata. Some clones in this sample may be carry-over from other donors' samples.

This clonotype was seen a handful of times. J is TRBJ1-2 and V is TRBV20-1, with D possibly being TRBD1 (5 bases). CDR1 is DFQATT, CDR2 SNEGSKA, per germline (reference sequence). Trimming removed 6 bases from V and 4 bases from J, with 15 bases in between. The CDR3 contains 13 residues. The DNA for the CDR3 is TGCAGTGCCACGCCCGGGACCGGCTATGGCTACACCTTC. This translates into CSATPGTGYGYTF.

This clonotype turned up a few times. The rearrangement joins TRBV10-1 to TRBJ2-2; no reliable D call. Germline loops: CDR1 WNHNN, CDR2 SYGVQD (reference sequence). The germline V and J ends were trimmed by 3 bases and 8 bases, with 7 bases remaining between them. The CDR3 has 12 residues. The CDR3 DNA reads TGCGCCAGCAGTGATCTTCCAGGGGAGCTGTTTTTT. Residues: CASSDLPGELFF.

The chain employs TRBV15 and TRBJ1-1, with a tentative D call TRBD1 (5 bases). CDR1 LNHNV and CDR2 YYDKDF come from the germline V gene (reference sequence). V lost 5 bases, J lost 4 bases, and 8 bases lay in between. The length of the CDR3 is 12 residues. The CDR3 region is CATSGGGTEAFF. CDR3 in DNA: TGTGCCACCAGCGGGGGGGGCACTGAAGCTTTCTTT. The variable domain in full, completed from reference TRBV15 and TRBJ1-1, reads DAMVIQNPRYQVTQFGKPVTLSCSQTLNHNVMYWYQQKSSQAPKLLFHYYDKDFNNEADTPDNFQSRRPNTSFCFLDIRSPGLGDTAMYLCATSGGGTEAFFGQGTRLTVV.

This clonotype was counted between two and nine times. The chain uses TRBV20-1 and TRBJ2-1, with D possibly matching TRBD1 (5 bases). The CDR3 totals 16 residues. V lost 3 bases and J 2 bases, leaving 17 bases between the germline ends. The germline CDR1 and CDR2 sequences are DFQATT and SNEGSKA (reference sequence). CDR3: CSASFRQGTTYNEQFF. CDR3 DNA: TGCAGTGCTAGCTTTCGGCAGGGAACAACCTACAATGAGCAGTTCTTC.

There are many counts of this clonotype. The chain carries TRBV2 and TRBJ2-3, with 9 positions matching TRBD1. This CDR3 region has 17 residues. V was clipped by 0 bases and J by 3 bases; unmatched bases: 7. Germline CDR1 SNHLY, CDR2 FYNNEI. For the CDR3, the DNA is TGTGCCAGCAGTGAAGCGCTTCCGGGACAGGGTACAGATACGCAGTATTTT. Translated: CASSEALPGQGTDTQYF.

This clonotype was observed a few times. The CDR3 DNA follows: TGCAGTGCAACCGGACAGTCTCACTCTAGTACTGAAGCTTTCTTT. Translating gives CSATGQSHSSTEAFF. The rearrangement joins TRBV20-1 to TRBJ1-1; possibly TRBD1 for D (6 bases). V was pared by 6 bases and J by 5 bases, with 22 bases between. The CDR3 is 15 residues long. Germline CDR1 and CDR2: DFQATT and SNEGSKA (reference sequence).

The sample holds a few counts of this clonotype. The chain couples TRBV2 to TRBJ2-5, with D hard to call. The CDR3 is 11 residues long. Germline values: CDR1 SNHLY, CDR2 FYNNEI. V was trimmed by 5 bases and J by 6 bases, leaving 7 bases between them. CDR3 sequence (DNA): TGTGCCAGCAGTCTAGTTAAGACCCAGTACTTC. Translated, it gives CASSLVKTQYF. The variable domain in full, with the rest retrieved from reference TRBV2 and TRBJ2-5, is EPEVTQTPSHQVTQMGQEVILRCVPISNHLYFYWYRQILGQKVEFLVSFYNNEISEKSEIFDDQFSVERPDGSNFTLKIRSTKLEDSAMYFCASSLVKTQYFGPGTRLLVL.

This clonotype has more than one count but fewer than ten. CDR3 nucleotides: TGCAGCGTAACCGTCCCGGGACAGGGGCCGGATTCACCCCTCCACTTT. This sequence encodes CSVTVPGQGPDSPLHF. The chain joins TRBV29-1 to TRBJ1-6; 10 nucleotides line up with TRBD1. Germline CDR1 and CDR2: SQVTM and ANQGSEA. With V trimmed by 6 bases and J by 8 bases, 13 bases remained unmatched. This CDR3 is built from 16 residues.

V is TRBV10-2 and J is TRBJ2-1; 7 bases align to TRBD2. The V segment lost 3 bases and the J segment 7 bases; nucleotides outside the gene matches: 12. Germline assignment: CDR1 WSHSY and CDR2 SAAADI. This CDR3 contains 16 residues. In DNA, the CDR3 is TGCGCCAGCAGTGATCCGGGGGGAAGCATAATGAATGAGCAGTTCTTC. Translated, it gives CASSDPGGSIMNEQFF.

This clonotype turned up a few times. The V and J genes are TRBV7-9 and TRBJ2-5; TRBD1 aligns across 8 bases. Germline V gene data show CDR1 as SEHNR and CDR2 as FQNEAQ (reference sequence). Unmatched junction bases numbered 3, after V lost 5 bases and J lost 1 base. The CDR3 length is 14 residues. The chain's CDR3 is CASSAGQAQETQYF. The CDR3 bases are TGTGCCAGCAGCGCGGGACAGGCCCAAGAGACCCAGTACTTC.

V and J are TRBV29-1 and TRBJ2-3; 9 nucleotides agree with TRBD2. This CDR3 has 14 residues. Germline assignment: CDR1 SQVTM and CDR2 ANQGSEA. Losses at the gene ends were 3 bases for V and 2 bases for J; bases not matched to a gene: 3. CDR3 bases: TGCAGCGTTGACGGCGGGGGGGCCACAGATACGCAGTATTTT. It encodes CSVDGGGATDTQYF.

This clonotype was counted ten times or more. The rearrangement links TRBV18 to TRBJ1-1; 8 positions agree with TRBD1. The germline V gene has CDR1 KGHSH and CDR2 LQKENI. The CDR3 spans 16 residues. V trimming: 6 bases; J trimming: 0 bases; junction bases outside the gene matches: 9. The DNA of the CDR3 is TGTGCCAGCTCTCCCGGACAGGGTCTCATGAACACTGAAGCTTTCTTT. Protein: CASSPGQGLMNTEAFF.

The chain carries TRBV10-3 and TRBJ2-7; perhaps TRBD2 as D (5 bases). V lost 3 bases to trimming and J lost 3 bases, with 12 bases between them. The germline V gene encodes CDR1 ENHRY and CDR2 SYGVKD. The CDR3 runs to 14 residues. The CDR3 DNA reads as TGTGCCATCAGTGACGCGGGCGTGAACTACGAGCAGTACTTC. Its protein is CAISDAGVNYEQYF.